Described below is a single TCR beta chain sequence and its context. As yet, its antigen is unknown. The data were taken from a study of immune evolution from preneoplasia to lung adenocarcinoma. Study-wide results and limits: Normal lung had the highest top T cell clone frequencies.

Here immunoSEQ multiplex PCR was the method, and the copy in TCRdb shows in-frame clones only, minus some. The table has approximately 9,100 clones, over 75% seen once; the top ten hold around 5.4%. With V trimmed by 0 bases and J by 0 bases, 3 bases remained unmatched. The CDR3 is 16 residues long. The germline V gene has CDR1 MGHRA and CDR2 YSYEKL. The chain has TRBV4-1 and TRBJ2-7, with 9 positions matching TRBD2. Sequencing input: FFPE minimally invasive lung adenocarcinoma tissue. This TCR was sampled from a person between 65 and 79 years old with lung adenocarcinoma. The CDR3 sequence: CASSQEGTSSSYEQYF. The CDR3 bases are TGCGCCAGCAGCCAAGAGGGGACTAGCAGCTCCTACGAGCAGTACTTC.